The next 21 T cell receptor beta chains were all read from a single sample in a study of OX40 agonist ivuxolimab in advanced cancers. TCRdb keeps only in-frame clones here, not all; method: immunoSEQ multiplex PCR. The sample holds tens of thousands of clones; just under 90% are singletons and the top ten take approximately 0.51%. Specimen: CD4+ or CD8+ T cells sorted from blood, collected in a trial of the OX40 agonist ivuxolimab. The receptors stem from an adult with an advanced solid tumor such as melanoma, head and neck, liver or kidney cancer.

The chain carries TRBV6-1 and TRBJ2-5; the match to TRBD1 covers 8 bases. Germline V gene lookup returns CDR1 MNHNS and CDR2 SASEGT. Losses at the gene ends were 8 bases for V and 2 bases for J; bases not matched to a gene: 4. The CDR3 consists of 13 residues. CDR3: CASSDRVQETQYF. CDR3 nucleotide sequence: TGTGCCAGCTCGGACAGGGTTCAAGAGACCCAGTACTTC.

The V call is TRBV5-4, the J call TRBJ2-4; weak D call: TRBD1 (6 bases). The germline gives CDR1 SGHNT, CDR2 YYREEE (reference sequence). V dropped 4 bases and J dropped 0 bases, with 17 bases sitting between them. The CDR3 runs 17 residues. CDR3 DNA: TGTGCCAGCAGCACAGGGACGGTACCTATAGCCAAAAACATTCAGTACTTC. Its protein is CASSTGTVPIAKNIQYF.

Regarding this clone: The sample has other DNA sequences that encode this CDR3 too. The chain carries TRBV29-1 and TRBJ2-3; D not resolved. CDR1 is SQVTM and CDR2 is ANQGSEA in the germline V gene. V dropped 2 bases and J dropped 1 base, with 4 bases sitting between them. There are 12 residues in the CDR3. The CDR3 region has the DNA TGCAGCGTTGAACACGGCACAGATACGCAGTATTTT. This gives the protein CSVEHGTDTQYF.

This chain joins TRBV5-1 and TRBJ1-4, with D unresolved. CDR1 is SGHRS and CDR2 is YFSETQ in the germline V gene. This CDR3 spans 13 amino acids. V lost 5 bases to trimming and J lost 5 bases, with 10 bases between them. DNA of the CDR3: TGCGCCAGCAGGGCCAGCGTAAATGAAAAACTGTTTTTT. Amino acids: CASRASVNEKLFF. Supplemented by reference TRBV5-1 and TRBJ1-4, the full variable domain reads KAGVTQTPRYLIKTRGQQVTLSCSPISGHRSVSWYQQTPGQGLQFLFEYFSETQRNKGNFPGRFSGRQFSNSRSEMNVSTLELGDSALYLCASRASVNEKLFFGSGTQLSVL.

The gene calls are TRBV6-1 and TRBJ2-4, with D possibly matching TRBD2 (6 bases). V gave up 10 bases and J gave up 7 bases, with 14 bases separating them. Germline-derived CDR1 and CDR2 are MNHNS and SASEGT. The CDR3 runs 12 residues. CDR3 coding DNA: TGTGCCATCCGGACTAACGGGAACATTCAGTACTTC. Its protein product is CAIRTNGNIQYF.

The J gene is TRBJ2-7, the V gene TRBV5-4; D is undetermined. This CDR3 has 15 amino acids. Trimming took off 3 bases at V and 2 bases at J, with 15 bases between the two ends. Germline V gene data show CDR1 as SGHNT and CDR2 as YYREEE (reference sequence). The CDR3 loop reads CASSSRLETPYEQYF. DNA for the CDR3: TGTGCCAGCAGCTCTCGACTGGAGACCCCCTACGAGCAGTACTTC.

The rearrangement joins TRBV2 to TRBJ1-5, with TRBD1 as a possible D gene (6 bases). Trimming removed 6 bases from V and 0 bases from J, with 12 bases in between. This CDR3 comprises 15 residues. Germline CDR1 is SNHLY and CDR2 is FYNNEI. The CDR3 region is CASRTGQNSNQPQHF. CDR3 in DNA: TGTGCCAGCAGGACGGGACAAAATAGCAATCAGCCCCAGCATTTT.

J is TRBJ1-1 and V is TRBV11-2, with D possibly matching TRBD1 (5 bases). Trimming cost V 7 bases and J 0 bases, with 15 bases left between them. CDR3 length: 15 amino acids. CDR1 SGHAT and CDR2 FQNNGV come from the germline V gene. The CDR3 DNA sequence: TGTGCCAGCACCCCGCAGTTCAGGGTGAACACTGAAGCTTTCTTT. Translation: CASTPQFRVNTEAFF. The whole variable domain, remainder taken from reference TRBV11-2 and TRBJ1-1, is EAGVAQSPRYKIIEKRQSVAFWCNPISGHATLYWYQQILGQGPKLLIQFQNNGVVDDSQLPKDRFSAERLKGVDSTLKIQPAKLEDSAVYLCASTPQFRVNTEAFFGQGTRLTVV.

In this sample, this clone turned up once. The rearrangement joins TRBV4-2 to TRBJ1-5; 7 bases align to TRBD1. This CDR3 region has 17 residues. With 0 bases clipped from V and 3 bases from J, the junction kept 8 bases outside the gene matches. From germline, CDR1 is LGHNA and CDR2 YNFKEQ. The CDR3 DNA follows: TGTGCCAGCAGCCAAGATATCGGCAGGGGGGCCAATCAGCCCCAGCATTTT. Amino acid sequence: CASSQDIGRGANQPQHF.

This rearrangement joins TRBV28 to TRBJ2-7, with 8 bases matching TRBD2. Germline CDR1 is MDHEN and CDR2 is SYDVKM. The CDR3 has 15 amino acids. Losses at the gene ends were 6 bases for V and 6 bases for J; bases not matched to a gene: 13. The CDR3 DNA reads as TGTGCCAGCAGCAGAATCAGCGGGAGTCGGGGCGAGCAGTACTTC. Translating it yields CASSRISGSRGEQYF.

As to this clone: Other DNA variants within this sample encode the same CDR3. This sequence joins TRBV5-4 and TRBJ2-2, with D hard to call. The CDR3 has 14 amino acids. Trimming stripped 0 bases from V and 1 base from J, with 4 bases between. CDR1 is SGHNT and CDR2 is YYREEE in the germline V gene (reference sequence). This chain's CDR3 is CASSLAGNTGELFF. DNA of the CDR3: TGTGCCAGCAGCTTGGCAGGGAACACCGGGGAGCTGTTTTTT.

The rearrangement links TRBV5-4 to TRBJ2-5; 11 bases agree with TRBD2. The CDR3 has 15 amino acids. CDR1 and CDR2 from the germline V gene are SGHNT and YYREEE (reference sequence). V shed 0 bases, J shed 5 bases, and the junction held 3 bases outside the gene matches. This CDR3 is CASSLELAGVETQYF. The CDR3, as DNA: TGTGCCAGCAGCTTGGAACTAGCGGGAGTGGAGACCCAGTACTTC.

This chain connects TRBV19 to TRBJ1-2; perhaps TRBD1 as D (5 bases). The V gene lost 3 bases and the J gene lost 0 bases, with 11 bases spanning the gap. The CDR3 consists of 15 residues. Germline V gene sequence: CDR1 LNHDA, CDR2 SQIVND (reference sequence). The CDR3 DNA reads TGTGCCAGTAGTATCCTACAGGCAGCTAACTATGGCTACACCTTC. Translating it yields CASSILQAANYGYTF.

The V gene is TRBV6-5, the J gene TRBJ2-7; 10 nucleotides line up with TRBD1. Trimming removed 2 bases from V and 2 bases from J; junction bases left unmatched: 3. Germline-derived CDR1 and CDR2 are MNHEY and SVGAGI. The CDR3 is 15 amino acids. Written as DNA, the CDR3 is TGTGCCAGCAGTTACCACGGACAGGGGGCCTACGAGCAGTACTTC. It specifies CASSYHGQGAYEQYF.

This chain joins TRBV6-1 and TRBJ2-1; 8 nucleotides match TRBD1. Germline-derived CDR1 and CDR2 are MNHNS and SASEGT. J was trimmed by 7 bases and V by 1 base; bases with no gene match: 6. CDR3 length equals 15 residues. CDR3: CASSEVGRGLNEQFF. As DNA, the CDR3 is TGTGCCAGCAGTGAAGTAGGCAGGGGGCTTAATGAGCAGTTCTTC.

This clone has just a few counts. J is TRBJ2-1 and V is TRBV9; TRBD1 matches at 7 bases. V shed 3 bases and J 3 bases; nucleotides not matched to a gene: 6. The V gene's germline CDR1 is SGDLS and CDR2 YYNGEE. The CDR3 loop spans 15 amino acids. The DNA for the CDR3 is TGTGCCAGCAGCGCCAGGGGGACGGGCTACAATGAGCAGTTCTTC. Protein sequence: CASSARGTGYNEQFF.

V is TRBV5-1 and J is TRBJ2-5; TRBD2 matches 10 bases. This CDR3 region has 14 residues. Germline-derived CDR1 and CDR2 are SGHRS and YFSETQ. The V gene end was trimmed by 4 bases and the J gene end by 4 bases; junction bases not matched to a gene: 4. CDR3 DNA: TGCGCCAGCAGCAACCTAGCGGGAGCAGAGACCCAGTACTTC. Translated: CASSNLAGAETQYF.

A note on this clone: The same CDR3 is also encoded by other DNA sequences in this sample. V gene TRBV30 combines with J gene TRBJ1-1; 7 bases line up with TRBD1. With V trimmed by 2 bases and J by 3 bases, 3 bases remained unmatched. This CDR3 contains 13 residues. Germline-derived CDR1 and CDR2 are GTSNPN and SVGIG (reference sequence). The CDR3 DNA follows: TGTGCCTGGAGTAGACAGGGTGACACTGAAGCTTTCTTT. Protein sequence: CAWSRQGDTEAFF.

The count of this clone is one. The rearrangement joins TRBV4-1 to TRBJ2-1, with D tentatively TRBD1 or TRBD2 (5 bases each). This CDR3 is 18 amino acids long. The V gene lost 2 bases and the J gene lost 7 bases, with 24 bases spanning the gap. Germline V lookup: CDR1 MGHRA, CDR2 YSYEKL. The CDR3 sequence: CASSQFPEGRGLGNEQFF. In nucleotides, the CDR3 is TGCGCCAGCAGCCAATTTCCTGAGGGACGAGGGTTGGGTAATGAGCAGTTCTTC.

The rearrangement links TRBV10-3 to TRBJ2-7, with D maybe TRBD1 (6 bases). From germline, CDR1 is ENHRY and CDR2 SYGVKD. The CDR3 spans 14 residues. The V gene lost 3 bases and the J gene lost 1 base, with 10 bases spanning the gap. CDR3 bases: TGTGCCATCAGTGATTGGGACAAGTCCTACGAGCAGTACTTC. Its translation is CAISDWDKSYEQYF.

This chain joins TRBV5-1 and TRBJ2-7; D may be TRBD1 or TRBD2 (5 bases each). Trimming stripped 4 bases from V and 3 bases from J, with 14 bases between. CDR3 size: 14 residues. Germline V gives CDR1 SGHRS, CDR2 YFSETQ. The CDR3 here is CASSPEGHGYEQYF. The DNA of the CDR3 is TGCGCCAGCAGCCCAGAGGGGCATGGCTACGAGCAGTACTTC.